The rows below give T cell receptor beta chains drawn from one sample of a study of T cell repertoires in cytomegalovirus infection. TCRdb passed the reads through MiXCR, listing each CDR3 protein once. The table shows 630,000 or so distinct CDR3 sequences, with 20% to 25% occurring only once. The material sequenced was CD8+ T cells from PBMCs. These receptors all stem from a human donor in good health (CMV status not recorded). Some clones in this sample may be carry-over from other donors' samples. The CDR3 runs from the conserved cysteine through the conserved F or W. D genes are given only for firm matches. Where a row states a size, it is once, few, many or the class of an expanded clone; other rows omit it.

>TRBV5-6|TRBJ1-5|NA|NA
TGTGCCAGCAGCTTCCACCAGGGGCCTAGCAATCAGCCCCAGCATTTT
CASSFHQGPSNQPQHF
>TRBV6-4|TRBJ2-3|TRBD2|many
TGTGCCAGCAGTGGCGAAGCGGGGGGCACAGATACGCAGTATTTT
CASSGEAGGTDTQYF
>TRBV20-1|TRBJ2-2|NA|NA
TGCAGTGTTAGACAGATCTACACGTCTCACGGGGAGCTGTTTTTT
CSVRQIYTSHGELFF
>TRBV20-1|TRBJ2-7|NA|NA
TGCAGTGCTAGGGGTCCGGGGAGCTCCTACGAGCAGTACTTC
CSARGPGSSYEQYF
>TRBV14|TRBJ2-3|TRBD1|NA
TGTGCCAGCAGCCCGCGGGACAGGGGTTGGACAGATACGCAGTATTTT
CASSPRDRGWTDTQYF
>TRBV12-3/TRBV12-4|TRBJ2-1|NA|NA
TGTACCAGCAGTCCACTTACTAGCCCTCTCTACAATGAGCAGTTCTTC
CTSSPLTSPLYNEQFF
>TRBV18|TRBJ2-3|NA|NA
TGTGCCAGCTCACCCCGGGACACCGAAGCTAGCACAGATACGCAGTATTTT
CASSPRDTEASTDTQYF
>TRBV10-3|TRBJ1-4|NA|once
TGTGCCATCAGTGAGTCGAGGTCCAGGGATGAAAAACTGTTTTTT
CAISESRSRDEKLFF
>TRBV20-1|TRBJ2-2|NA|NA
TGCAGTGCTAGACAAAGGCAGGGGATCACCGGGGAGCTGTTTTTT
CSARQRQGITGELFF
>TRBV28|TRBJ1-5|NA|NA
TGTGCCAGCAGTTTATTAGGGTATAGCAATCAGTCCCAGCATTTT
CASSLLGYSNQSQHF
>TRBV6-2/TRBV6-3|TRBJ1-1|TRBD1|few
TGTGCCAGCAGTTACGGGAGGGGGCACACTGAAGCTTTCTTT
CASSYGRGHTEAFF
>TRBV20-1|TRBJ2-3|TRBD2|many
TGCAGTGCTAGAACCCTAGCGGCCAGGGATACGCAGTATTTT
CSARTLAARDTQYF
>TRBV28|TRBJ2-1|NA|few
TGTGCCAGCAGTCCCCTACTGATAATAGAGTACAATGAGCAGTTCTTC
CASSPLLIIEYNEQFF
>TRBV27|TRBJ2-2|TRBD1|NA
TGTGCCAGCAGTTACCTGACAGGGATATTCACCGGGGAGCTGTTTTTT
CASSYLTGIFTGELFF
>TRBV29-1|TRBJ1-3|NA|NA
TGCAGCGTTCAATTAAGGAGTGTAGCTGGAAACACCATATATTTT
CSVQLRSVAGNTIYF
>TRBV10-3|TRBJ1-1|NA|NA
TGTGCCACCGGACATACGAACACTGAAGCTTTCTTT
CATGHTNTEAFF
>TRBV20-1|TRBJ1-1|TRBD1|few
TGCAGTGGTTCCGGGACAGAGTATGAAGCTTTCTTT
CSGSGTEYEAFF
>TRBV29-1|TRBJ1-1|NA|few
TGCAGCGTCCTAAGGGGCAAGACGAACACTGAAGCTTTCTTT
CSVLRGKTNTEAFF
>TRBV2|TRBJ2-1|NA|NA
TGTGCCAGCAGGACGGGGAAAGGGCGGGGCAATGAGCAGTTCTTC
CASRTGKGRGNEQFF
>TRBV7-6|TRBJ1-4|TRBD1|few
TGTGCCAGCAGCTCCCGGACAGGGAGGTATCCGGAAAAACTGTTTTTT
CASSSRTGRYPEKLFF
>TRBV12-5|TRBJ2-2|TRBD2|many
TGTGCTAGTGGTTTGGTATTTCCCCGACTAGCGGGGGCGAACACCGGGGAGCTGTTTTTT
CASGLVFPRLAGANTGELFF
>TRBV19|TRBJ2-1|NA|NA
TGTGCCAGTAGTCCCAGACCCGGGCCCTACAATGAGCAGTTCTTC
CASSPRPGPYNEQFF
>TRBV7-8|TRBJ1-4|TRBD1|NA
TGTGCCAGCAGCTTATTACCGGGACAGGAAAAACTGTTTTTT
CASSLLPGQEKLFF
>TRBV28|TRBJ1-1|NA|NA
TGTGCCAGCAGTTCCTCACGGCTTGGCCCTGCTGAAGCTTTCTTT
CASSSSRLGPAEAFF
>TRBV7-6|TRBJ2-5|NA|NA
TGTGCCAGCAGCTTAAGGGACGGGCGGACGTCGCAAGAGACCCAGTACTTC
CASSLRDGRTSQETQYF
>TRBV29-1|TRBJ1-2|NA|NA
TGCAGCGTTAAGGAGGGACTTGGCTACACCTTC
CSVKEGLGYTF
>TRBV7-2|TRBJ1-5|NA|many
TGTGCCAGCAGCTTAAACATTAATCAGCCCCAGCATTTT
CASSLNINQPQHF
>TRBV7-6|TRBJ1-2|NA|many
TGTGCCAGCTCCCCTTTGGGGCAGGATGGCTACACCTTC
CASSPLGQDGYTF
>TRBV29-1|TRBJ2-1|TRBD2|NA
TGCAGCGTTGAAGAGGGCAGGGAGGGTGAGCAGTTCTTC
CSVEEGREGEQFF
>TRBV6-2/TRBV6-3|TRBJ2-7|NA|many
TGTGCCAGCAGTAAACAGGGACTGCCTACCTACGAGCAGTACTTC
CASSKQGLPTYEQYF
>TRBV7-2|TRBJ1-4|TRBD1|many
TGTGCCAGCAGCCAGACAGGGTGGTGGGCAACTAATGAAAAACTGTTTTTT
CASSQTGWWATNEKLFF
>TRBV6-2/TRBV6-3|TRBJ1-5|NA|NA
TGTGCCAGCAATTGGTGGGGGTTGAATCAGCCCCAGCATTTT
CASNWWGLNQPQHF
>TRBV15|TRBJ2-5|NA|few
TGTGCCACCAGCAGAGATTGGGGAACCCAAGAGACCCAGTACTTC
CATSRDWGTQETQYF
>TRBV6-6|TRBJ2-2|NA|few
TGTGCCAGCAGTTACACCTCCCTAGGTGGGCTAGCGCTAAACACCGGGGAGCTGTTTTTT
CASSYTSLGGLALNTGELFF
>TRBV6-6|TRBJ1-4|NA|few
TGTGCCAGCAGTTACACACACAGGGAGAGCGGCACTAATGAAAAACTGTTTTTT
CASSYTHRESGTNEKLFF
>TRBV7-9|TRBJ2-7|TRBD1|NA
TGTGCCAGCAGCTCTAAGGACAGGGGGACCTACAAGCAGTACTTC
CASSSKDRGTYKQYF
>TRBV7-4|TRBJ2-1|NA|NA
TGTGCCAGCAGCTTAGGGCCCCTAGGTGGGTACAATAAGCAGTTCTTC
CASSLGPLGGYNKQFF
>TRBV12-3/TRBV12-4|TRBJ1-5|NA|few
TGTGCCAGCAGCTCCTTGAGGGGGAGAAACAATCAGCCCCAGCATTTT
CASSSLRGRNNQPQHF
>TRBV28|TRBJ2-2|NA|few
TGTGCCAGCAGGGTTCTCTCCGAAGGGAAGTTGAGCACCGGGGAGCTGTTTTTT
CASRVLSEGKLSTGELFF
>TRBV6-6|TRBJ1-4|TRBD1|NA
TGTGCCAGCAGTATAACCGGGACAGTAAATGAAAAACTGTTTTTT
CASSITGTVNEKLFF
>TRBV14|TRBJ2-1|NA|few
TGTGCCAGCAGCCAAGTAGACTCTAGGGACAATGAGCAGTTCTTC
CASSQVDSRDNEQFF
>TRBV28|TRBJ2-1|NA|many
TGTGCCAGCAGTTTAGCGGGGGCCCACAATGAGCAGTTCTTC
CASSLAGAHNEQFF
>TRBV10-3|TRBJ1-1|NA|NA
TGTGCCATCAGTGTTCTTGGGGAACGGATGAACACTGAAGCTTTCTTT
CAISVLGERMNTEAFF
>TRBV6-5|TRBJ2-5|NA|few
TGTGCCAGCAGTTACTCGCTCGGGGGCCTCCAAGAGACCCAGTACTTC
CASSYSLGGLQETQYF
>TRBV6-5|TRBJ2-7|NA|few
TGTGCCAGCATAAGCGGTTTCGAGCAGTACTTC
CASISGFEQYF
>TRBV20-1|TRBJ1-4|NA|NA
TGCAGTGCTAGAGATCGGGCAACTAATGAAAAACTGTTTTTT
CSARDRATNEKLFF
>TRBV7-9|TRBJ1-2|NA|many
TGTGCCAGCAGCGACCCCCGACAGTTCCACTATGGCTACACCTTC
CASSDPRQFHYGYTF
>TRBV20-1|TRBJ2-1|NA|few
TGCAGTGCTAGAGTCCTGAGGGAAGGCAAATTACTCAATGAGCAGTTCTTC
CSARVLREGKLLNEQFF